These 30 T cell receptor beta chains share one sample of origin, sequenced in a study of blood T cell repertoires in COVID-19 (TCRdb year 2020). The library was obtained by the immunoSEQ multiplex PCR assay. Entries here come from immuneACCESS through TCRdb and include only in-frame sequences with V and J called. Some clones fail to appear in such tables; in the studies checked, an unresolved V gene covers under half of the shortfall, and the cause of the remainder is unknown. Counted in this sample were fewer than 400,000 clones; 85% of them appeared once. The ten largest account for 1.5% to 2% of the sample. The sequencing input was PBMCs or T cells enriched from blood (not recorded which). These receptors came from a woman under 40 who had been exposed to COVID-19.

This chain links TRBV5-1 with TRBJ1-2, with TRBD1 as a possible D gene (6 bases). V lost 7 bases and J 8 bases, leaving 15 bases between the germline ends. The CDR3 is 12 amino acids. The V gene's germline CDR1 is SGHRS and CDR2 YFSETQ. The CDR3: CASGLTGNGYTF. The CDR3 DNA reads TGCGCCAGCGGGTTAACAGGGAACGGCTACACCTTC.

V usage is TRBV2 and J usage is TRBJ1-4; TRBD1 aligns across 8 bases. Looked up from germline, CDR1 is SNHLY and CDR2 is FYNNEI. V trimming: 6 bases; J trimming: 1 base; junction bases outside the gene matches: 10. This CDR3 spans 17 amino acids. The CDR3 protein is CASRGGQGFGTNEKLFF. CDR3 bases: TGTGCCAGCAGAGGCGGACAGGGTTTTGGAACTAATGAAAAACTGTTTTTT.

The CDR3 DNA follows: TGCGCCAGCAGTACGCCCGAGCATGAAAAACTGTTTTTT. As protein: CASSTPEHEKLFF. This chain links TRBV5-1 with TRBJ1-4; no clear D gene. The V gene's germline CDR1 is SGHRS and CDR2 YFSETQ. The CDR3 covers 13 residues. V was pared by 5 bases and J by 6 bases, with 11 bases between.

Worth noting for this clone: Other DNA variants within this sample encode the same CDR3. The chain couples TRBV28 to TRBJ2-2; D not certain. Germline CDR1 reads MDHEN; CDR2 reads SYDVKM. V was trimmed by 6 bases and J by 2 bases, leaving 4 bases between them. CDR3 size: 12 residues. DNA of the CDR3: TGTGCCAGCAGCCTTAACACCGGGGAGCTGTTTTTT. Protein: CASSLNTGELFF.

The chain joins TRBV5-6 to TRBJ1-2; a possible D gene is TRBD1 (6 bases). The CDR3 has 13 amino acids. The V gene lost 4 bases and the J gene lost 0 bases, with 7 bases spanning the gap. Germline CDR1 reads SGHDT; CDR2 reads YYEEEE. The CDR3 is CASSGDTNYGYTF. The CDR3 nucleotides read TGTGCCAGCAGCGGGGACACTAACTATGGCTACACCTTC.

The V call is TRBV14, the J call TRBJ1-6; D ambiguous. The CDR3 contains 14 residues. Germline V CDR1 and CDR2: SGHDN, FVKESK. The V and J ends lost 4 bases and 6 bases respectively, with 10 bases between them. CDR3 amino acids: CASSLRAPNSPLHF. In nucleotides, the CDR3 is TGTGCCAGCAGCCTGCGAGCCCCTAATTCACCCCTCCACTTT.

CDR3: CASSIGTGAQETQYF. The CDR3 DNA is TGTGCCAGTAGTATTGGGACAGGAGCCCAAGAGACCCAGTACTTC. The rearrangement links TRBV19 to TRBJ2-5; 8 nucleotides agree with TRBD1. V shed 3 bases, J shed 1 base, and the junction held 4 bases outside the gene matches. Germline CDR1 is LNHDA and CDR2 is SQIVND (reference sequence). The CDR3 is 15 residues long.

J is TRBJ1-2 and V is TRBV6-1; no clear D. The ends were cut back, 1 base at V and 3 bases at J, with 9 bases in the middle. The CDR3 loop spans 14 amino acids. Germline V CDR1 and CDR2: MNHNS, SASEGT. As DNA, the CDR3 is TGTGCCAGCAGTGAAGGATCAGGTGACTATGGCTACACCTTC. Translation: CASSEGSGDYGYTF.

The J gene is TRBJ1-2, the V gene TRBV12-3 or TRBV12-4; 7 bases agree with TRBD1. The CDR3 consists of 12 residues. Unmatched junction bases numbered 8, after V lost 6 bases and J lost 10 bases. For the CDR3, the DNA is TGTGCCAGCAGCCAACAGGGGCGCGCCTACACCTTC. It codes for CASSQQGRAYTF.

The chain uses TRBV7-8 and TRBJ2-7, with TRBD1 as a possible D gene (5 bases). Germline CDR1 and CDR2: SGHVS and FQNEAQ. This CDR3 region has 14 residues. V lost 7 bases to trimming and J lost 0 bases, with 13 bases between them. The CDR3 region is CASKRQSSSYEQYF. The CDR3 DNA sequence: TGTGCCAGCAAGAGACAGTCCTCCTCCTACGAGCAGTACTTC.

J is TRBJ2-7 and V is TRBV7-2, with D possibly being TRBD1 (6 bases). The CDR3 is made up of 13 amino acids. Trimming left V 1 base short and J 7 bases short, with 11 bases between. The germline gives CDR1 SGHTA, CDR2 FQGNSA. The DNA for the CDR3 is TGTGCCAGCAGCTTAGGGGCTACAGGGGAGCAGTACTTC. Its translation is CASSLGATGEQYF.

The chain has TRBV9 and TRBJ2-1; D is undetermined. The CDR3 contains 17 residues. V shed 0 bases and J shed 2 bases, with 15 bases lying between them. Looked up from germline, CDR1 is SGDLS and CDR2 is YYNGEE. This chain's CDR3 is CASSVEVHYSTYNEQFF. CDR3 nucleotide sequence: TGTGCCAGCAGCGTAGAGGTCCACTATTCCACCTACAATGAGCAGTTCTTC.

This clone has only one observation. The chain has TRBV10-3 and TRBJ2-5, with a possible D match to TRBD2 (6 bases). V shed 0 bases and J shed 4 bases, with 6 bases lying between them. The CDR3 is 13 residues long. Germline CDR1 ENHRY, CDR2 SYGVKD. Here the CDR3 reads CAISESGGETQYF. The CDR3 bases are TGTGCCATCAGTGAGTCGGGGGGAGAGACCCAGTACTTC.

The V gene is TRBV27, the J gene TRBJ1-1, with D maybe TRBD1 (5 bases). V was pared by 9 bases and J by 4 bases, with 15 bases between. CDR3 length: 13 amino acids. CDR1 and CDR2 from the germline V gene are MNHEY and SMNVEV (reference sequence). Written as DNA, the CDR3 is TGTGCCAGTGGGTACAGGATTGGCACTGAAGCTTTCTTT. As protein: CASGYRIGTEAFF.

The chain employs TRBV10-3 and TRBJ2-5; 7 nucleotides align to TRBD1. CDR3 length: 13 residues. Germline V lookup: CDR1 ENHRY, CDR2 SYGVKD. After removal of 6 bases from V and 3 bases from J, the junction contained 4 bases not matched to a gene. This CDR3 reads CAISTTGEETQYF. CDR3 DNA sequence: TGTGCCATCAGCACTACAGGGGAAGAGACCCAGTACTTC.

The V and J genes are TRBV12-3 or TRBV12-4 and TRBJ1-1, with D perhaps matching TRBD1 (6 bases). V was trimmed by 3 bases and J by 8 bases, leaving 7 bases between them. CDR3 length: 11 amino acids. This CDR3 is CASSFRGEAFF. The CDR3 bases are TGTGCCAGCAGTTTTAGGGGGGAAGCTTTCTTT.

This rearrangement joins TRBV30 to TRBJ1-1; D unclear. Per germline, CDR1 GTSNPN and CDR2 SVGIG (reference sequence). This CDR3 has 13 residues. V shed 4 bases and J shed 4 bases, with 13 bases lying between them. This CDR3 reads CAWIALRGTEAFF. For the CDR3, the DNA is TGTGCCTGGATTGCCCTTCGGGGCACTGAAGCTTTCTTT.

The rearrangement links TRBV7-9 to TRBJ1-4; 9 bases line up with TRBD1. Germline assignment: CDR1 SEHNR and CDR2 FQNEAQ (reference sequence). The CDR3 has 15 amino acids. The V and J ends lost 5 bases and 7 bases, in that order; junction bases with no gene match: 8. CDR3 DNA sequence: TGTGCCAGCAGCCATAGCGGGACAGGGATTGAAAAACTGTTTTTT. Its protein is CASSHSGTGIEKLFF.

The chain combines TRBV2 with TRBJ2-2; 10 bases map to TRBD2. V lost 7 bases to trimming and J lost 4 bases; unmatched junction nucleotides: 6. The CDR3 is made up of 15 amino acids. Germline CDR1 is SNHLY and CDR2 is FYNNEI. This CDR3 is CASKGLAGATGELFF. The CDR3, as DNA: TGTGCCAGCAAGGGGCTAGCGGGAGCCACCGGGGAGCTGTTTTTT.

CDR3 region: CASSETGLSLNEQFF. In DNA, the CDR3 is TGTGCCAGCAGTGAGACAGGGCTATCGCTCAATGAGCAGTTCTTC. The chain is built from TRBV7-8 and TRBJ2-1, with 7 bases lining up with TRBD1. Per germline, CDR1 SGHVS and CDR2 FQNEAQ. J lost 6 bases, V lost 6 bases, and 11 bases had no gene match. The CDR3 contains 15 residues.

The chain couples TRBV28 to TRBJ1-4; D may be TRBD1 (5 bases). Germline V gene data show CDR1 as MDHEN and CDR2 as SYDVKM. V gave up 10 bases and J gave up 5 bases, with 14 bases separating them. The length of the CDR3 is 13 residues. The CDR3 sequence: CATWTMGNEKLFF. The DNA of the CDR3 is TGTGCCACTTGGACAATGGGCAATGAAAAACTGTTTTTT.

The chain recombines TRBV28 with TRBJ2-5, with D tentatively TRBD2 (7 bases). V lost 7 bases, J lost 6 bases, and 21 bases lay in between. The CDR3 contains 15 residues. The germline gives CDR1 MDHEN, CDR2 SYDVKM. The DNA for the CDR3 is TGTGCCAGCATTTCACCCGGGGGGCGACTGAAGACCCAGTACTTC. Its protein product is CASISPGGRLKTQYF.

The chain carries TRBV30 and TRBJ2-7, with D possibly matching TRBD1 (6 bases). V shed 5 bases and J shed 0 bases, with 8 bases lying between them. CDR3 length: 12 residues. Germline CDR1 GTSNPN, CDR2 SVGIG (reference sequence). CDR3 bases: TGTGCCTGGCCGGACAGCTCCTACGAGCAGTACTTC. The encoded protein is CAWPDSSYEQYF.

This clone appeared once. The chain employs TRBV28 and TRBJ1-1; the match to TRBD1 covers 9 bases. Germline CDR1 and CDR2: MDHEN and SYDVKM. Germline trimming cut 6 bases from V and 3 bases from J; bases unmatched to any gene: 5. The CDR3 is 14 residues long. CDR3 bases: TGTGCCAGCAGGGGGGACAGGGTCTACACTGAAGCTTTCTTT. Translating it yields CASRGDRVYTEAFF.

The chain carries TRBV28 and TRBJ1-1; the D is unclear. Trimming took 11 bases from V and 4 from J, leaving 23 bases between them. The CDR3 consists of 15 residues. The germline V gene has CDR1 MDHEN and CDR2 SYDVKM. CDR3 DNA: TGTGCCGGTCACCCCGGAGGTGCGAAAGGCACTGAAGCTTTCTTT. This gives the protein CAGHPGGAKGTEAFF.

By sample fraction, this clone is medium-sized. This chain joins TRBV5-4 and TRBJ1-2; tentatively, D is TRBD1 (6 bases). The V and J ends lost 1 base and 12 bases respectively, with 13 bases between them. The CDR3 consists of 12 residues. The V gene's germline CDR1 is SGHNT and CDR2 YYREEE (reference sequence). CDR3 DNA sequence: TGTGCCAGCAGCTTGAGGGGGAAGGTCCACACCTTC. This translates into CASSLRGKVHTF.

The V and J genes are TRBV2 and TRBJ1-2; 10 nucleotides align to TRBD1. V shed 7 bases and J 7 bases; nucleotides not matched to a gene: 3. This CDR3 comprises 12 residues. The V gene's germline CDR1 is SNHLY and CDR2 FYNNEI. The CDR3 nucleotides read TGTGCCAGCAAGGGACAGGGGTTTGGCTACACCTTC. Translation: CASKGQGFGYTF.

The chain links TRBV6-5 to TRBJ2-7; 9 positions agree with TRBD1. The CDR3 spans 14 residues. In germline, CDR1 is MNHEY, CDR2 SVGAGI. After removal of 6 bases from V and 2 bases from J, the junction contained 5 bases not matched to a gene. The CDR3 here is CASRRDRVTYEQYF. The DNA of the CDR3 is TGTGCCAGCAGAAGGGACAGGGTAACCTACGAGCAGTACTTC.

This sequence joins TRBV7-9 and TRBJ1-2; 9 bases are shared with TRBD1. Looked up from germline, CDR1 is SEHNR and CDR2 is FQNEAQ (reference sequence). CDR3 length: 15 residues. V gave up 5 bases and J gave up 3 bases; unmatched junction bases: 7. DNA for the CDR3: TGTGCCAGCAGCCCAGGGACAGGGTGGTACTATGGCTACACCTTC. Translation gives CASSPGTGWYYGYTF.

The CDR3 DNA reads TGCGCCAGCAGCCAAGTAGGGGCTAATGAAAAACTGTTTTTT. Its translation is CASSQVGANEKLFF. The chain is built from TRBV4-3 and TRBJ1-4, with a possible D match to TRBD1 (5 bases). This CDR3 has 14 residues. CDR1 is LGHNA, CDR2 YSLEER, per germline. Trimming shortened V by 1 base and J by 3 bases, and 6 bases separated the two germline ends.